A selection of T cell receptor beta chains follows, all from one sample in a study of blood T cell repertoires in COVID-19. TCRdb's table, derived via immunoSEQ multiplex PCR, lists solely in-frame clones and lacks some. This table has roughly 17,000 clones, 78% appearing once. Specimen: peripheral blood. Source of these receptors: a man between 60 and 75 years old with active or convalescent COVID-19. Both conserved end residues are part of each CDR3. The D gene is left open where the match is weak. Not all rows give a size; the values are once, few, many and, for expanded clones, a class.

j_call clone_size d_call v_call cdr3_nt cdr3_aa
TRBJ2-3 once . TRBV21-1 TGTGCCAGCAGCTCCCGACTAGCAACAGATACGCAGTATTTT CASSSRLATDTQYF
TRBJ2-1 . TRBD2 TRBV9 TGTGCCAGCAGCGCGGGACTAGCGGGAGATGGAGGCAATGAGCAGTTCTTC CASSAGLAGDGGNEQFF
TRBJ2-5 . TRBD1 TRBV6-5 TGTGCCAGCAGTCGTGAGGGGGCTAATCAAGAGACCCAGTACTTC CASSREGANQETQYF
TRBJ2-2 . TRBD2 TRBV19 TGTGCCAGTAGTATCGTGCGCGGGGGGGCAGGCACCGGGGAGCTGTTTTTT CASSIVRGGAGTGELFF
TRBJ2-2 . TRBD2 TRBV30 TGTGCCTGGAGGAGAGCGGGGTCGAACACCGGGGAGCTGTTTTTT CAWRRAGSNTGELFF
TRBJ1-1 . . TRBV29-1 TGCGTCGGGGTCCCGAACACTGAAGCTTTCTTT CVGVPNTEAFF
TRBJ2-3 . TRBD2 TRBV11-3 TGTGCCAGCAGCTTAGTTGAGAGCGGGGATCATATGGCAGATACGCAGTATTTT CASSLVESGDHMADTQYF
TRBJ1-4 . TRBD1 TRBV6-5 TGTGCCAGCAGTAGACAGGGGCGGGGGGGTGAAAAACTGTTTTTT CASSRQGRGGEKLFF
TRBJ2-6 few . TRBV27 TGTGCCAGCAGTTCGGTCCAGGGTCTGGGGGCCAACGTCCTGACTTTC CASSSVQGLGANVLTF
TRBJ1-2 . TRBD1 TRBV7-9 TGTGCCAGCAGCTTGTGGGACAGCGATAACTATGGCTACACCTTC CASSLWDSDNYGYTF
TRBJ1-1 few . TRBV5-1 TGCGCCAGCAGAGGGACGGTCGGGGGGTTTGAAGCTTTCTTT CASRGTVGGFEAFF
TRBJ1-4 . . TRBV5-1 TGCGCCAGCAGCTTGGCAGGGGTGGCTAATGAAAAACTGTTTTTT CASSLAGVANEKLFF
TRBJ2-5 . TRBD2 TRBV5-1 TGCGCCAGCAGCAGGGAGGGCGAGACCCAGTACTTC CASSREGETQYF
TRBJ2-1 . TRBD2 TRBV24-1 TGTGCCACCAGTGATTTTGGTGGACTAGCGGGAGTATCCCACAATGAGCAGTTCTTC CATSDFGGLAGVSHNEQFF
TRBJ2-1 medium-sized . TRBV11-3 TGTGCCAGCAGCTTAGGGAGAGACAGCCTATCCTACAATGAGCAGTTCTTC CASSLGRDSLSYNEQFF
TRBJ2-3 . . TRBV6-5 TGTGCCAGCAGTTACCGGGGTAGGGCGTTCGATACGCAGTATTTT CASSYRGRAFDTQYF
TRBJ1-6 . . TRBV5-4 TGTGCCAGCAGCCTTCAGGGGAGCGGATTTTCACCCCTCCACTTT CASSLQGSGFSPLHF
TRBJ1-1 . . TRBV19 TGTGCCAGTAGTGTTATGCGGAACACTGAAGCTTTCTTT CASSVMRNTEAFF
TRBJ2-3 . . TRBV24-1 TGTGCCACCAGTGATTGGCGGAGCACAGATACGCAGTATTTT CATSDWRSTDTQYF
TRBJ1-3 . . TRBV15 TGTGCCACCAGCAGAGGGACAGTTAAAGGAAACACCATATATTTT CATSRGTVKGNTIYF
TRBJ2-2 . . TRBV21-1 TGTGCCAGCAGCAAAGGGGGTAGCGGGAGATCCGGGGAGCTGTTTTTT CASSKGGSGRSGELFF
TRBJ2-7 . . TRBV7-4 TGTGCCAGCAGCCCTCAGTGGTGCGGGAAATCCTACGAGCAGTACTTC CASSPQWCGKSYEQYF
TRBJ1-3 . TRBD1 TRBV18 TGTGCCAGCTCACCAAGGACAGGGGAAGGGTCTGGAAACACCATATATTTT CASSPRTGEGSGNTIYF
TRBJ2-5 few . TRBV9 TGTGCCAGCAGCCCAGTCCAGGGAGGGACCCAGTACTTC CASSPVQGGTQYF
TRBJ2-1 . TRBD1 TRBV19 TGTGCCAGTTCCCCCCGGGACAGGGGTTACAATGAGCAGTTCTTC CASSPRDRGYNEQFF
TRBJ2-5 . . TRBV11-2 TGTGCCAGCAGCTTAGGGCGAGGGGGTCTCCTGGGGGAGACCCAGTACTTC CASSLGRGGLLGETQYF
TRBJ2-5 few . TRBV7-9 TGTGCCAGCAGCTTAGCCCTCTGGACAGTCCAAGAGACCCAGTACTTC CASSLALWTVQETQYF
TRBJ1-3 . . TRBV10-3 TGTGCCATCAACGGGGAAAAGGGCAACACCATATATTTT CAINGEKGNTIYF
TRBJ2-4 many TRBD2 TRBV2 TGTGCCGGAGGGACTAGCGAGGACATTCAGTACTTC CAGGTSEDIQYF
TRBJ1-2 . . TRBV12-3/TRBV12-4 TGTGCCAGCAGTTTACAGGGGAACTATGGCTACACCTTC CASSLQGNYGYTF
TRBJ2-5 . TRBD2 TRBV5-1 TGCGCCAGCAGCTTGGGCGTAGCGGGAGGGCCAGGGGAGACCCAGTACTTC CASSLGVAGGPGETQYF
TRBJ1-5 . . TRBV27 TGTGCCAGCAGACGGGGTAATAGCAATCAGCCCCAGCATTTT CASRRGNSNQPQHF
TRBJ1-1 . TRBD1 TRBV7-9 TGTGCCAGCAGCTGGACAGGGTCCACTGAAGCTTTCTTT CASSWTGSTEAFF
TRBJ1-1 few . TRBV28 TGTGCCAGCAGCACTATGAACACTGAAGCTTTCTTT CASSTMNTEAFF
TRBJ2-3 . TRBD2 TRBV9 TGTGCCAGCAGCCCCCAGCGGGGGGCGCAGTATTTT CASSPQRGAQYF
TRBJ2-7 . TRBD1 TRBV28 TGTGCCAGCAGTTATACAGGGGGGTTAGCCTACGAGCAGTACTTC CASSYTGGLAYEQYF
TRBJ2-2 large . TRBV5-1 TGCGCCAGCAGCTTCACCACTCCAGCGACGAACACCGGGGAGCTGTTTTTT CASSFTTPATNTGELFF
TRBJ2-1 . . TRBV27 TGTGCCAGCAGGGGGGCTGCCGGCAATGAGCAGTTCTTC CASRGAAGNEQFF
TRBJ1-1 . TRBD1 TRBV3-1/TRBV3-2 TGTGCCAGCAGCCAAAACAGGGGCAATGAAGCTTTCTTT CASSQNRGNEAFF
TRBJ2-5 . . TRBV7-3 TGTGCCAGCAGCTCATCCGGGAGTCCAAATTTAGAGACCCAGTACTTC CASSSSGSPNLETQYF
TRBJ1-3 . . TRBV12-5 TGTGCTAGTGGTCCGACGGCGGCCTCACAGGGAAAGGGGAGTGGAAACACCATATATTTT CASGPTAASQGKGSGNTIYF
TRBJ1-5 once . TRBV25-1 TGTGCCAGCAGTGAGAAACAGGGTCACCAGCCCCAGCATTTT CASSEKQGHQPQHF